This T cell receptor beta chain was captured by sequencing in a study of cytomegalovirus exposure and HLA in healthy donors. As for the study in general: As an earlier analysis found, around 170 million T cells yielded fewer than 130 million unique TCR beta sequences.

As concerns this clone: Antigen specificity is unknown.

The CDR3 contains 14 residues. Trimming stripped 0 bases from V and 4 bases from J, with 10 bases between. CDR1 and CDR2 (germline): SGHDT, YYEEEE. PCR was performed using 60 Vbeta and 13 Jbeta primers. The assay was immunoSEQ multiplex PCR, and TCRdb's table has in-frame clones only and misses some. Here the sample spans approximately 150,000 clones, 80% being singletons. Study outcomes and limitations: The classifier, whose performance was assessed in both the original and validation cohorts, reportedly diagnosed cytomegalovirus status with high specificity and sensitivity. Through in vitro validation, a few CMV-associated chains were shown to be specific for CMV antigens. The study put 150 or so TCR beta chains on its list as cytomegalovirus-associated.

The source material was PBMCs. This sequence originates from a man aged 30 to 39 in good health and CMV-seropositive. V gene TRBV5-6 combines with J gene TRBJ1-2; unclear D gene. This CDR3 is CASSLVGGFYGYTF. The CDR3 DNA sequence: TGTGCCAGCAGCTTGGTCGGCGGGTTCTATGGCTACACCTTC. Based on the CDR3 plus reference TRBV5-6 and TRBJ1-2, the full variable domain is DAGVTQSPTHLIKTRGQQVTLRCSPKSGHDTVSWYQQALGQGPQFIFQYYEEEERQRGNFPDRFSGHQFPNYSSELNVNALLLGDSALYLCASSLVGGFYGYTFGSGTRLTVV.